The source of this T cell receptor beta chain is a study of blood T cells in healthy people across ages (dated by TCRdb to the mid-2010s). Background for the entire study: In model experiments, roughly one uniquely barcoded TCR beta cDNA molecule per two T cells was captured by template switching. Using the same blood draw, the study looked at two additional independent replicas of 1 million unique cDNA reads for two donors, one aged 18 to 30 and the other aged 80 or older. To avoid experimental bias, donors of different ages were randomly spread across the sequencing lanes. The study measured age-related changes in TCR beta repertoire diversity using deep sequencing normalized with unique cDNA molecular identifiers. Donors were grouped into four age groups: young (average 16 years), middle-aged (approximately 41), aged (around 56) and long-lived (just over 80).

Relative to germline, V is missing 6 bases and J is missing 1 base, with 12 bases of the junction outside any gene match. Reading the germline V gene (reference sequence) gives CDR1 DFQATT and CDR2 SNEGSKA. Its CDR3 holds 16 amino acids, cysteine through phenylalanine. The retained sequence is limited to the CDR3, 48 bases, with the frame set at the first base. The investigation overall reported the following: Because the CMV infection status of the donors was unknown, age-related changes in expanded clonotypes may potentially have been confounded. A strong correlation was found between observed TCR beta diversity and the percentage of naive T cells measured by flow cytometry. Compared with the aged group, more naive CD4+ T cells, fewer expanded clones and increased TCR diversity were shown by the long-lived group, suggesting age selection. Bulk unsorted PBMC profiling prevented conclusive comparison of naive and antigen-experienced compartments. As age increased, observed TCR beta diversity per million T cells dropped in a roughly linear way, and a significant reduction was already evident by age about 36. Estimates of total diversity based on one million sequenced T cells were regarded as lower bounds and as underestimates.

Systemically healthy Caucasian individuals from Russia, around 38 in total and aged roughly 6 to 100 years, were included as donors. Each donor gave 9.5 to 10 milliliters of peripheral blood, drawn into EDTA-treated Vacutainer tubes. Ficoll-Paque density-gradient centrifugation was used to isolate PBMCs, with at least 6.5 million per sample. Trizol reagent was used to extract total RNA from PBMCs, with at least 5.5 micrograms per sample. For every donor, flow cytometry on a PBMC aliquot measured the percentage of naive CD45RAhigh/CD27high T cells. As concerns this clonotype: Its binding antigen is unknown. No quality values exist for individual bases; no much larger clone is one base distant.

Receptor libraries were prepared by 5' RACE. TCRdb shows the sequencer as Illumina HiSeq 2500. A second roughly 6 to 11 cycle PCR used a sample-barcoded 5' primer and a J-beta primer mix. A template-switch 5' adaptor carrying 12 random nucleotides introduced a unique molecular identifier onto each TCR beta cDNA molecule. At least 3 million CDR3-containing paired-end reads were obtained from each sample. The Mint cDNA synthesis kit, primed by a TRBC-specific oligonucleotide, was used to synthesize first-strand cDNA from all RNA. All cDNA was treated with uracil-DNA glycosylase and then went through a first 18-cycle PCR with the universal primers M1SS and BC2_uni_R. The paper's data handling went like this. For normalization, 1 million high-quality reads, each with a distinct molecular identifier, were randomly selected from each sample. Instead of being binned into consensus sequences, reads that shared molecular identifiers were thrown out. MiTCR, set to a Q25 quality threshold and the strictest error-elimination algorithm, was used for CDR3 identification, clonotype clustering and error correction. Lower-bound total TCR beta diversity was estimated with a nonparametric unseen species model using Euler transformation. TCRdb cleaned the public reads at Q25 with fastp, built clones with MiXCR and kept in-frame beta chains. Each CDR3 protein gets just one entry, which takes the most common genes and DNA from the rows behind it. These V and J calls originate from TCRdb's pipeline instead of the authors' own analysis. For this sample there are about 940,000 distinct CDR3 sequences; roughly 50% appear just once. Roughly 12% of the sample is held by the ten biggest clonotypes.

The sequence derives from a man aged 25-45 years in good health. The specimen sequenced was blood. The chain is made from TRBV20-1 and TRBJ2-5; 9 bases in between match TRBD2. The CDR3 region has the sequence CSAQTPLAGIQETQYF. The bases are TGCAGTGCCCAAACCCCCCTAGCGGGGATCCAAGAGACCCAGTACTTC.